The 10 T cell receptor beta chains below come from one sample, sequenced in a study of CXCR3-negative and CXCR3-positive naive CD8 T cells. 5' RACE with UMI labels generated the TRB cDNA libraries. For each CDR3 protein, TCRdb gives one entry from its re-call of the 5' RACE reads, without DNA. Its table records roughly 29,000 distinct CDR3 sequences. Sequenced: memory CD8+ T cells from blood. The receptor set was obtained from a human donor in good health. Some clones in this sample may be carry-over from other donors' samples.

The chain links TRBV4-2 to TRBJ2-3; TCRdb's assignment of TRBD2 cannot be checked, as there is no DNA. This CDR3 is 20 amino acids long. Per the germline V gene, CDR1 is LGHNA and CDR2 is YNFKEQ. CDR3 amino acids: CASSQELSPSGDPSTDTQYF.

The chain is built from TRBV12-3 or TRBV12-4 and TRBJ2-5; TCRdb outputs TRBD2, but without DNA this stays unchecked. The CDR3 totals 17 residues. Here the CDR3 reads CASSRGLAGGLQETQYF.

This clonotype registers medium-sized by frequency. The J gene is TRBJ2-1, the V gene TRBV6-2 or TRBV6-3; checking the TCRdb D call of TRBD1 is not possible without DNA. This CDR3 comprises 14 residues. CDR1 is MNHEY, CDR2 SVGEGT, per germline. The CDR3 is CASSPQDAGNEQFF.

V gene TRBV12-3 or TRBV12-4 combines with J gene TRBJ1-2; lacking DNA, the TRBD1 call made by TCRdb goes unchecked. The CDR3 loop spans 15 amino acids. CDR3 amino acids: CASRPNTGSDYGYTF.

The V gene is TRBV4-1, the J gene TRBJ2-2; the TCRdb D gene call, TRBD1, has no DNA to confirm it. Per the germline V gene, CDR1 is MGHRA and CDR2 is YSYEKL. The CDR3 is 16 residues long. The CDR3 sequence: CASSQGQGVTSGELFF.

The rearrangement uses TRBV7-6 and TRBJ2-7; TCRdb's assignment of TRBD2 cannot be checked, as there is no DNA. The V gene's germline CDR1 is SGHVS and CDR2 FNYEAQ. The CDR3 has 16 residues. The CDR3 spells CASSLLAGVLSYEQYF.

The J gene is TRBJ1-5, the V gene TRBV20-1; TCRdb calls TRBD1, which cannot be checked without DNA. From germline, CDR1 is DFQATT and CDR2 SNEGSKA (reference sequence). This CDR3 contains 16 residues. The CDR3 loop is CSALSGGPSGNQPQHF.

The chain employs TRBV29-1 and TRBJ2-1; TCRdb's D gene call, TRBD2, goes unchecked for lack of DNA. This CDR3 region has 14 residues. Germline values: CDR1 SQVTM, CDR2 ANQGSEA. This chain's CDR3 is CSVYHAGSYNEQFF.

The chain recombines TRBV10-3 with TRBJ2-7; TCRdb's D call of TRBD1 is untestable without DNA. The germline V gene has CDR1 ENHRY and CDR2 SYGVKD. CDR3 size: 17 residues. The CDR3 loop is CAISDQGANKNPYEQYF.

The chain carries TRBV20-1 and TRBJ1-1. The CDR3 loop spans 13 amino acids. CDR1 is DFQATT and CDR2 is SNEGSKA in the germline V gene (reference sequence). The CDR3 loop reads CSGNGERITEAFF.